This T cell receptor beta chain stems from a study of CD8 T cells in ankylosing spondylitis. Findings and caveats of the study: Earlier literature documents some of the motif variants in reactive arthritis synovial fluid and blood. Reports say disease-linked clones showed up significantly more in matched ankylosing spondylitis synovial fluid.

This clonotype has at least ten counts. Antigen unknown. As the method for making TCR beta libraries, quantitative 5'-RACE with molecular barcodes was used. TCRdb called the 5' RACE reads again in MiXCR, with one record for every CDR3 protein. Among tens of thousands of distinct CDR3 sequences listed, about 6% were seen once. The sequence came from a male donor with ankylosing spondylitis. Sequenced input: synovial fluid, either unsorted or a sorted T cell fraction (not recorded which).

The CDR3 DNA reads TGTGCCAGCAGCTTCGATAGCGGATCGTACAATGAGCAGTTCTTC. This gives the protein CASSFDSGSYNEQFF. The chain is built from TRBV7-2 and TRBJ2-1; D is perhaps TRBD2 (6 bases). Trimming removed 3 bases from V and 4 bases from J, with 13 bases in between. Per germline, CDR1 SGHTA and CDR2 FQGNSA. The CDR3 length is 15 residues. The whole variable domain, remainder taken from reference TRBV7-2 and TRBJ2-1, is GAGVSQSPSNKVTEKGKDVELRCDPISGHTALYWYRQSLGQGLEFLIYFQGNSAPDKSGLPSDRFSAERTGGSVSTLTIQRTQQEDSAVYLCASSFDSGSYNEQFFGPGTRLTVL.